This passage covers 6 T cell receptor beta chains from one sample sequenced in a study of T cell responses to AZD1222 COVID-19 vaccine. Clones were read by immunoSEQ multiplex PCR, and TCRdb kept only the in-frame ones, dropping some. There are about 94,000 clones in the sample; around nine tenths occur only once, and about an eighth lies in the top ten. Sequencing used peripheral blood, obtained on day 0 of AZD1222 vaccination. These receptors originate from an adult in good health.

The chain combines TRBV10-2 with TRBJ2-7, with 9 bases that match TRBD2. This CDR3 is 12 amino acids long. Germline V gene data show CDR1 as WSHSY and CDR2 as SAAADI. Losses at the gene ends were 2 bases for V and 10 bases for J; bases not matched to a gene: 3. The CDR3 spells CASSEGTSFQYF. The CDR3 DNA is TGCGCCAGCAGTGAGGGGACTAGCTTTCAGTACTTC.

The chain carries TRBV2 and TRBJ2-3; 9 nucleotides align to TRBD2. The V gene end was trimmed by 9 bases and the J gene end by 2 bases; junction bases not matched to a gene: 9. Per the germline V gene, CDR1 is SNHLY and CDR2 is FYNNEI. The CDR3 spans 15 residues. CDR3 amino acids: CASGLRLAATDTQYF. CDR3 nucleotide sequence: TGTGCCAGTGGATTAAGACTAGCGGCCACAGATACGCAGTATTTT. The variable domain in full, with the rest retrieved from reference TRBV2 and TRBJ2-3, is EPEVTQTPSHQVTQMGQEVILRCVPISNHLYFYWYRQILGQKVEFLVSFYNNEISEKSEIFDDQFSVERPDGSNFTLKIRSTKLEDSAMYFCASGLRLAATDTQYFGPGTRLTVL.

The rearrangement uses TRBV5-1 and TRBJ2-2, with 12 bases lining up with TRBD1. There are 15 residues in the CDR3. Trimming at V came to 4 bases and at J to 7 bases, leaving 5 bases not matched to a gene. Germline CDR1 reads SGHRS; CDR2 reads YFSETQ. The CDR3 sequence: CASSRDRGRFGELFF. In nucleotides, the CDR3 is TGCGCCAGCAGCCGGGACAGGGGGCGGTTCGGGGAGCTGTTTTTT.

This chain uses TRBV6-5 with TRBJ2-3; D perhaps matches TRBD2 (5 bases). The CDR3 extends over 14 amino acids. The V and J ends lost 6 bases and 5 bases respectively, with 15 bases between them. Germline V CDR1 and CDR2: MNHEY, SVGAGI. The CDR3, as DNA: TGTGCCAGCAGACCAGGACTGGCGGGAGATACGCAGTATTTT. This sequence encodes CASRPGLAGDTQYF.

The chain combines TRBV6-1 with TRBJ1-3; D unclear. Germline CDR1 and CDR2: MNHNS and SASEGT. The CDR3 covers 12 residues. V was clipped by 1 base and J by 3 bases, with 1 base between them. CDR3 residues: CASSEVGNTIYF. The CDR3 nucleotides are TGTGCCAGCAGTGAAGTTGGAAACACCATATATTTT.

The rearrangement links TRBV9 to TRBJ1-3; 10 nucleotides agree with TRBD1. This CDR3 is built from 18 residues. Germline trimming cut 0 bases from V and 0 bases from J; bases unmatched to any gene: 6. Germline V gene sequence: CDR1 SGDLS, CDR2 YYNGEE. CDR3 nucleotides: TGTGCCAGCAGCGTAGCTTCTGGACAGGGGGTCTCTGGAAACACCATATATTTT. It codes for CASSVASGQGVSGNTIYF.